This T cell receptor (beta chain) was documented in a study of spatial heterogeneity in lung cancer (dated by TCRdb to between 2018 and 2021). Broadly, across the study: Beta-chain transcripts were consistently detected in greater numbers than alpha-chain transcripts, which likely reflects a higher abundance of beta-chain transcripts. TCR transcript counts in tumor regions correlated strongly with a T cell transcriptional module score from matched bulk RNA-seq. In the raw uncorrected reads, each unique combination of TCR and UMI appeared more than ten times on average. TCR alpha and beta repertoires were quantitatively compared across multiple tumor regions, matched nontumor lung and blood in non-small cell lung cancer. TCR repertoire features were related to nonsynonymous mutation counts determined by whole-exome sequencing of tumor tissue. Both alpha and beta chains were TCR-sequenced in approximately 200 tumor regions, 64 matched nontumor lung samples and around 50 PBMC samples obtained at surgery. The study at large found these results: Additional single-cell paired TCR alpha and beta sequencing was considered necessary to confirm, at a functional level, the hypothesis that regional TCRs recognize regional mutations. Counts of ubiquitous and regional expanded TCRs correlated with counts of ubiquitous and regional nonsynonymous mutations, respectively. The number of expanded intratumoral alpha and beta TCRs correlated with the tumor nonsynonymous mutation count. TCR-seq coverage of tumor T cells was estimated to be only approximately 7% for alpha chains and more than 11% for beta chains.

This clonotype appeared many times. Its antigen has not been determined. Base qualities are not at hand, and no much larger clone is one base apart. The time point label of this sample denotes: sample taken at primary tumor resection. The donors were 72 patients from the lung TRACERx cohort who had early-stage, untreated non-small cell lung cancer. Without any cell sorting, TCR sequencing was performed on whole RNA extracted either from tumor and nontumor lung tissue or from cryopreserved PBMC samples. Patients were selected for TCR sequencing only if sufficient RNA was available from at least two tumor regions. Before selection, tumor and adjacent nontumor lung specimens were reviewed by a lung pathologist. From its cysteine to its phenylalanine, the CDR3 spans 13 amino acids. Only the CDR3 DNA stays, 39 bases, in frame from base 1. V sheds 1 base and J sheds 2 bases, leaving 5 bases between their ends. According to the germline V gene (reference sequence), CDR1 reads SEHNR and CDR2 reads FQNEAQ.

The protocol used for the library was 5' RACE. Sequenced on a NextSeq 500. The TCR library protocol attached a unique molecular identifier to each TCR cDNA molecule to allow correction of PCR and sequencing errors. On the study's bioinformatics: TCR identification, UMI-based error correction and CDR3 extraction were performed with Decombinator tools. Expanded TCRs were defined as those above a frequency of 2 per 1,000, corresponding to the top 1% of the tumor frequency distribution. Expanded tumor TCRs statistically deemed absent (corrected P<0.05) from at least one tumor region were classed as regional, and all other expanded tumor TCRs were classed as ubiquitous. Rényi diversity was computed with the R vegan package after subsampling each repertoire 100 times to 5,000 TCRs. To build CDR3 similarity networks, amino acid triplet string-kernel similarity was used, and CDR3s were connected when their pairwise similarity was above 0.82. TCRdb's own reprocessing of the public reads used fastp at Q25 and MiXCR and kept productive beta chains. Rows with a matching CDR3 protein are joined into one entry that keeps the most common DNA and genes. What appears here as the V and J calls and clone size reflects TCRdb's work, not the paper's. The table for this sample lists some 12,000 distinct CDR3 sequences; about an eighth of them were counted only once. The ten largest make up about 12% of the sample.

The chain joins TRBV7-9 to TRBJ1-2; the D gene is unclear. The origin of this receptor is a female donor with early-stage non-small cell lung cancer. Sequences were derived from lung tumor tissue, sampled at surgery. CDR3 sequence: CASSLDGNYGYTF. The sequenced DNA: TGTGCCAGCAGCTTAGATGGGAACTATGGCTACACCTTC.